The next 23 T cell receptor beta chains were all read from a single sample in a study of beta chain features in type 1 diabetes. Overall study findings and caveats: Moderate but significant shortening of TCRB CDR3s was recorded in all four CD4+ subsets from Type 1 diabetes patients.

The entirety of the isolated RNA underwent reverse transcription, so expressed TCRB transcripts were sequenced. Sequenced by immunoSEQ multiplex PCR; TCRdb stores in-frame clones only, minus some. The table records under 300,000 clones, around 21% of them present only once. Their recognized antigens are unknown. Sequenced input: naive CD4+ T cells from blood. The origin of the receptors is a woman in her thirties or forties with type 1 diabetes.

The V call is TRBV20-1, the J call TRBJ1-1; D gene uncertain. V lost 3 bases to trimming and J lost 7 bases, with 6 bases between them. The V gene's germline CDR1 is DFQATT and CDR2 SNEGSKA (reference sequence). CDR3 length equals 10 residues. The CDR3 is CSASAGEAFF. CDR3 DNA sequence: TGCAGTGCTAGTGCAGGTGAAGCTTTCTTT.

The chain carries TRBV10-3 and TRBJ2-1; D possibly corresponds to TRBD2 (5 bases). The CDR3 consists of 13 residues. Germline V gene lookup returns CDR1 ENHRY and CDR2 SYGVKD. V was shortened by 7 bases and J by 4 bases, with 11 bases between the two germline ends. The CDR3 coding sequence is TGTGCCATCAAATACGAGCGGTACAATGAGCAGTTCTTC. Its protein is CAIKYERYNEQFF.

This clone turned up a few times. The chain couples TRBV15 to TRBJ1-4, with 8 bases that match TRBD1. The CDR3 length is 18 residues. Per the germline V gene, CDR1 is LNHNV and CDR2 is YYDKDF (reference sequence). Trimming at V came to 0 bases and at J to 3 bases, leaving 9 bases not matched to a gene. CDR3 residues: CATSRDPSRGLANEKLFF. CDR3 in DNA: TGTGCCACCAGCAGAGATCCGTCCAGGGGGCTAGCTAATGAAAAACTGTTTTTT.

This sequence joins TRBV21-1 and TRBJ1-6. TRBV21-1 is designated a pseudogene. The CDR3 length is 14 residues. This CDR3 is CANYPTGGRTPLHF. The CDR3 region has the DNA TGTGCCAACTACCCCACCGGAGGGAGGACACCCCTCCACTTT.

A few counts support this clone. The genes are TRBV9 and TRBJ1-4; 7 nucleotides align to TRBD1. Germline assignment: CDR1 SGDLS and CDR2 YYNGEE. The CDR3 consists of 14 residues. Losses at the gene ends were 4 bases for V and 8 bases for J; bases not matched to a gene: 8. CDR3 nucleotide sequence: TGTGCCAGCAGCCCTGGACAGGATCAGGAAAAACTGTTTTTT. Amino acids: CASSPGQDQEKLFF.

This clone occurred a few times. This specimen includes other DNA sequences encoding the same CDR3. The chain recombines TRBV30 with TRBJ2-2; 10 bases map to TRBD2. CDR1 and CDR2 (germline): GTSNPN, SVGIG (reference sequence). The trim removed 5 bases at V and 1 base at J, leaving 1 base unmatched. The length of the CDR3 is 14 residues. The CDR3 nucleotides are TGTGCCTGGCGGACTAGCGGGAACACCGGGGAGCTGTTTTTT. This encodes CAWRTSGNTGELFF.

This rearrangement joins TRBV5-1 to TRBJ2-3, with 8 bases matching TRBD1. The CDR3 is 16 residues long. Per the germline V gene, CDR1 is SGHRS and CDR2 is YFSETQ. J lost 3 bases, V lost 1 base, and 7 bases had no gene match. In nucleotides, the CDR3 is TGCGCCAGCAGCTTGTCCCAGGGGGCGAGAACAGATACGCAGTATTTT. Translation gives CASSLSQGARTDTQYF.

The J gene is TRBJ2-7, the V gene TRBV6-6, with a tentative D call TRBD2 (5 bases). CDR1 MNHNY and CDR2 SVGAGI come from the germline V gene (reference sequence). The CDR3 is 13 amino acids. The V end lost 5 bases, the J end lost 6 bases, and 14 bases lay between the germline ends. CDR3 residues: CASSPLAAGEQYF. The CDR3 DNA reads TGTGCCAGCAGTCCCCTAGCCGCCGGCGAGCAGTACTTC.

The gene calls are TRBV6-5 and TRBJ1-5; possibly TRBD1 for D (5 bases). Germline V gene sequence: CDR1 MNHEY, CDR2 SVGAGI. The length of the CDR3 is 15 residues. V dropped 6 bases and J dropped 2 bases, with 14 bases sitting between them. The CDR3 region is CASSLVGGGNQPQHF. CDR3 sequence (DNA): TGTGCCAGCAGCCTTGTAGGAGGGGGCAATCAGCCCCAGCATTTT.

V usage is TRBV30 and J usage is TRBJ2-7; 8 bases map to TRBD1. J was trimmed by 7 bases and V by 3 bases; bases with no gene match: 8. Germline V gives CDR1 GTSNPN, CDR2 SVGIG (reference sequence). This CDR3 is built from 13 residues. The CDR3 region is CAWRGQGWREQYF. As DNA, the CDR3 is TGTGCCTGGAGAGGACAGGGATGGCGAGAGCAGTACTTC. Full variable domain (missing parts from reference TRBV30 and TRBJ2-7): SQTIHQWPATLVQPVGSPLSLECTVEGTSNPNLYWYRQAAGRGLQLLFYSVGIGQISSEVPQNLSASRPQDRQFILSSKKLLLSDSGFYLCAWRGQGWREQYFGPGTRLTVT.

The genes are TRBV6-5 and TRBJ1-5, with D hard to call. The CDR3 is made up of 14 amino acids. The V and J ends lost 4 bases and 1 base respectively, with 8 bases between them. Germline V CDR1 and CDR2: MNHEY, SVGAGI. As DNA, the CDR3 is TGTGCCAGCAGTTCCCGGGGAAGCAATCAGCCCCAGCATTTT. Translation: CASSSRGSNQPQHF.

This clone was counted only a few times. The CDR3 DNA is TGTGCCGGCCAGGGGGCGGGCCAAGAGACCCAGTACTTC. It encodes CAGQGAGQETQYF. The V and J genes are TRBV28 and TRBJ2-5; 8 bases are shared with TRBD1. Per the germline V gene, CDR1 is MDHEN and CDR2 is SYDVKM. Losses at the gene ends were 11 bases for V and 1 base for J; bases not matched to a gene: 6. This CDR3 comprises 13 residues.

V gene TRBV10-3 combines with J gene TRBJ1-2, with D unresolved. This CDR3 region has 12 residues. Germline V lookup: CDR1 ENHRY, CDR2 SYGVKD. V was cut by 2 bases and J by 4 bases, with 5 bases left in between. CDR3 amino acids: CAISETAYGYTF. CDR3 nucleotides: TGTGCCATCAGTGAGACAGCCTATGGCTACACCTTC.

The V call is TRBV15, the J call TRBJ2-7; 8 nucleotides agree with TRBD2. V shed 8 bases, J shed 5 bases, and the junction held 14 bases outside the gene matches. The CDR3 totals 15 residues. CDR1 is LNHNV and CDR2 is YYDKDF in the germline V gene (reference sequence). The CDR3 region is CATESSGSPFNEQYF. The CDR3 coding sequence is TGTGCCACCGAAAGCAGCGGGAGCCCCTTTAACGAGCAGTACTTC.

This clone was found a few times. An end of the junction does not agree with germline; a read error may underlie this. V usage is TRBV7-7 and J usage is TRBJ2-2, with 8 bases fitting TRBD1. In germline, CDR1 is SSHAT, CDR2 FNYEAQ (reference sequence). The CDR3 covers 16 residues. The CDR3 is CASSLVGTGNTGELFF. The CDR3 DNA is TGTGCTAGCAGCTTAGTTGGGACAGGGAACACCGGGGAGCTGTTTTTT.

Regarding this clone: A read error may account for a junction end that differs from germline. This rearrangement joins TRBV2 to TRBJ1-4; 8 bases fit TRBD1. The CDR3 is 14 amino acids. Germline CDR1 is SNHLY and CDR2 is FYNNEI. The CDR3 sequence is CASREDRGGGKLFF. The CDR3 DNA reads TGTGCCAGCAGAGAAGACAGGGGAGGTGGAAAACTGTTTTTT.

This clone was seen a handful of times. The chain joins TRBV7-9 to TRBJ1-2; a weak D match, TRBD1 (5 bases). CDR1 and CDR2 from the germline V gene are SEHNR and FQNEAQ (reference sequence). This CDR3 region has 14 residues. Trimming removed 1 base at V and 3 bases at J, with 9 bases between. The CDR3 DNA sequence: TGTGCCAGCAGCTTAGAGACAGCACACTATGGCTACACCTTC. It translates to CASSLETAHYGYTF.

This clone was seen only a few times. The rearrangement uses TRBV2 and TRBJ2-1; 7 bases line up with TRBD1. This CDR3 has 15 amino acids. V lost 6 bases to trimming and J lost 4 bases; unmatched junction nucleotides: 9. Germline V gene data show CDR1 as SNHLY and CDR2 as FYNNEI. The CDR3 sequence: CASSGKLTGYNEQFF. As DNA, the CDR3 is TGTGCCAGCAGCGGGAAATTGACAGGGTACAATGAGCAGTTCTTC.

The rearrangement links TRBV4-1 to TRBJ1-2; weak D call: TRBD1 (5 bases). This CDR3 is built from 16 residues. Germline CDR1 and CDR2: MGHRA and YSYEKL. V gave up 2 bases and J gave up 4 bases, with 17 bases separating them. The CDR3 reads CASSQSGLGISYGYTF. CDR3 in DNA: TGCGCCAGCAGCCAATCAGGGTTGGGGATAAGCTATGGCTACACCTTC.

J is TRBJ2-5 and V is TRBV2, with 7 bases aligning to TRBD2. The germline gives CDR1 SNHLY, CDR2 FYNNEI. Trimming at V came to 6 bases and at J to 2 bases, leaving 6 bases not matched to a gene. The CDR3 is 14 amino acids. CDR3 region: CASSSLAVQETQYF. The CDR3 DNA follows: TGTGCCAGCAGCTCTCTAGCGGTACAAGAGACCCAGTACTTC.

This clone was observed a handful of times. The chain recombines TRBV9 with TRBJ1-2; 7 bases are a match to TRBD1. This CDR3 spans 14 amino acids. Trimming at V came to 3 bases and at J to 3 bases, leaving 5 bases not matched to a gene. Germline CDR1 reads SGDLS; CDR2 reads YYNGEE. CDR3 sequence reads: CASSATGTDYGYTF. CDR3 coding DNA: TGTGCCAGCAGCGCAACCGGGACAGACTATGGCTACACCTTC.

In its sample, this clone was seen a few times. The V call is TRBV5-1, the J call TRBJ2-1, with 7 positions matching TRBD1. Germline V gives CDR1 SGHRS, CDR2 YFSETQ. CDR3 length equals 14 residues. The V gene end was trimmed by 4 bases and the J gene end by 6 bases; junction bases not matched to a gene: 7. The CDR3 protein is CASSSNRGGNEQFF. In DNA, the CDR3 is TGCGCCAGCAGCAGCAACAGGGGTGGCAATGAGCAGTTCTTC.

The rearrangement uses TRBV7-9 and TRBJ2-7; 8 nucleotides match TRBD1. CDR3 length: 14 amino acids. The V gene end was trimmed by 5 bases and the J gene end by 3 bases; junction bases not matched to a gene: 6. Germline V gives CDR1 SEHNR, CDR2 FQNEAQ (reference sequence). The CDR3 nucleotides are TGTGCCAGCAGCCCGCTGACAGGGGACTACGAGCAGTACTTC. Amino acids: CASSPLTGDYEQYF.